The rows below give T cell receptor beta chains drawn from one sample of a study of identical twins. Each CDR3 protein is one row after TCRdb ran MiXCR on the 5' RACE reads. This sample has around 690,000 distinct CDR3 sequences, with 21% found just once. This same sample was also part of a study on T cells expressing NK-cell markers.

Sample: PBMCs. The receptors shown here come from a woman between 18 and 29 years old in good health. CDR3s leave out the opening cysteine and the closing phenylalanine or tryptophan. Expanded clones are given a class, and other clones once, few, many or no size at all.

>TRBV3-1|TRBJ2-6|NA
ATCPGTSSSGANVLT
>TRBV7-2|TRBJ2-5|NA
ASSPGPRGTQY
>TRBV7-9|TRBJ2-3|NA
ASSSRTSSDPTDTQY
>TRBV7-9|TRBJ1-1|many
ASSLGTGATEAF
>TRBV20-1|TRBJ2-5|few
SARDGGSGQETQY
>TRBV6-1|TRBJ1-1|few
ASSPPGTRGAF
>TRBV4-2|TRBJ2-7|NA
ASSQILGAPATYEQY
>TRBV9|TRBJ2-2|few
ASRGDFPNTGELF
>TRBV5-6|TRBJ2-1|few
ASATSAYNEQF
>TRBV27|TRBJ2-4|few
ASSLVAPGAKNIQY
>TRBV6-1|TRBJ2-3|few
ATGARETDTQY
>TRBV5-1|TRBJ1-2|NA
ASSAGTSAGYT
>TRBV3-1|TRBJ1-1|few
ASSPIRQRTSEAF
>TRBV12-3/TRBV12-4|TRBJ2-7|few
ASNLEGTFYEQY
>TRBV7-8|TRBJ2-1|NA
ASSLAVVASKNEQF
>TRBV6-5|TRBJ2-7|few
ASSYRENNYEQY
>TRBV12-3/TRBV12-4|TRBJ2-7|many
ASSFLSPYEQY
>TRBV12-3/TRBV12-4|TRBJ2-5|NA
ASSFLGSGAETQY
>TRBV5-4|TRBJ2-3|NA
ASSLIVGEDTQY
>TRBV14|TRBJ1-1|NA
ASSHNTWTEAF
>TRBV6-1|TRBJ1-2|NA
ASSPRDRDYGYT
>TRBV24-1|TRBJ2-1|few
ATSEVGGPINEQF
>TRBV6-1|TRBJ2-2|NA
ARGGPSVDRELF
>TRBV27|TRBJ1-5|few
ASSSVGAGSNQPQH
>TRBV5-1|TRBJ2-5|many
ASSFGAETQY
>TRBV12-3/TRBV12-4|TRBJ2-5|few
ASSKREGETQY
>TRBV20-1|TRBJ2-1|few
SARDMRGVSSSYNEQF
>TRBV6-5|TRBJ2-1|few
ASSFAGTGIHNEQF
>TRBV2|TRBJ2-3|NA
ALPTSGGTDTQY
>TRBV27|TRBJ2-5|few
ASSPTPQGLQETQY
>TRBV5-1|TRBJ2-1|NA
ASKAGDNEQF
>TRBV6-5|TRBJ2-3|few
ASSYDAGLSRDTQY
>TRBV20-1|TRBJ2-7|NA
SASPLTAYEQY
>TRBV12-3/TRBV12-4|TRBJ2-2|few
ASSFLRELF
>TRBV10-2|TRBJ2-5|NA
ASKVAGTQETQY
>TRBV2|TRBJ1-1|NA
ASTVDRGTEAF
>TRBV5-1|TRBJ2-7|few
ASSLAPSRGTVSYEQY
>TRBV7-9|TRBJ2-1|NA
ASSSTRGLGDEQF
>TRBV7-3|TRBJ2-1|NA
ASSLIAGANNEQF
>TRBV5-1|TRBJ2-3|few
ASTRETREDTQY
>TRBV7-2|TRBJ2-5|NA
ASSSPPGGPRETQY
>TRBV7-8|TRBJ2-7|NA
ASSITQSEQY
>TRBV19|TRBJ1-2|few
ASRGDRETGGYT
>TRBV27|TRBJ1-5|NA
ASSLGMRQPQH
>TRBV6-5|TRBJ2-7|NA
ASSYSWNAPYEQY
>TRBV24-1|TRBJ2-2|few
ATSDRPRDGETTGELF
>TRBV5-5|TRBJ2-7|NA
ASSLATRTAIYEQY
>TRBV15|TRBJ2-7|few
ATSRDNGYEQY
>TRBV10-3|TRBJ2-7|NA
AISQNNEQY
>TRBV6-2/TRBV6-3|TRBJ1-2|NA
ASSYLAEYGYT
>TRBV5-1|TRBJ2-3|few
ASRDGRTSTDTQY